This T cell receptor beta chain was obtained from a study of OX40 agonist ivuxolimab in advanced cancers. Overall study results and limits: With doses of 0.1-3.0 mg/kg, partial responders showed among the lowest clonal expansion. The study observed clonal expansion of CD4+ and CD8+ blood T cells by week 6 at 0.1 to 3.0 mg/kg. No antigen was identified for the clonally expanded peripheral T cells. Fewer expanded clones were found on average in CD4+ than in CD8+ T cells.

As regards this clone: Its cognate antigen is unknown. At one end, the junction sequence differs from germline, possibly due to a read error.

The CDR3 totals 15 residues. The V gene's germline CDR1 is SNHLY and CDR2 FYNNEI. The protocol was immunoSEQ multiplex PCR, while the TCRdb copy is restricted to in-frame clones and leaves out a portion. The sample lists over 45,000 clones, over 75% occurring once. The sequencing used CD4+ or CD8+ T cells sorted from blood, collected in a trial of the OX40 agonist ivuxolimab. The chain is built from TRBV2 and TRBJ2-1; D is undetermined. This clonotype was obtained from an adult with an advanced solid tumor such as melanoma, head and neck, liver or kidney cancer. DNA of the CDR3: TGTGCCAGCAGAGAAGAAGCGCTCTCCTACAATGAGCAGTTCTTC. This translates into CASREEALSYNEQFF.